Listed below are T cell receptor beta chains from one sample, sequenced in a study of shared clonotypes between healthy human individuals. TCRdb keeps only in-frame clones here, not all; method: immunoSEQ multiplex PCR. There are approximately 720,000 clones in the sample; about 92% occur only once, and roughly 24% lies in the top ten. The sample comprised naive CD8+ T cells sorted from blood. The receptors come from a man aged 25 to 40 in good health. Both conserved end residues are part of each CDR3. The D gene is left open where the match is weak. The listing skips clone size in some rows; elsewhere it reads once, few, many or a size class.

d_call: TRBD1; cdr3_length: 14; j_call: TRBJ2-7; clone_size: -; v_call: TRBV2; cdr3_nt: TGTGCCAGCAGTTGGACAGGGGGCCAATACGAGCAGTACTTC; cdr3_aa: CASSWTGGQYEQYF
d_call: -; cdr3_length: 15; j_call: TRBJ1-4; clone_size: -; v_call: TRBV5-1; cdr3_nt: TGCGCCAGCAGCTCCTTTGGACAGCATAATGAAAAACTGTTTTTT; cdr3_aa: CASSSFGQHNEKLFF
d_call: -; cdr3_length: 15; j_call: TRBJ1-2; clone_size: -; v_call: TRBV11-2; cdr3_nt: TGTGCCAGCAGCTTAGATCCCACAGGTCTCTATGGCTACACCTTC; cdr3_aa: CASSLDPTGLYGYTF
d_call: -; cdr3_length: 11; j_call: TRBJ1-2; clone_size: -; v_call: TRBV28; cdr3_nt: TGTGCCAGCAGTTTTGGTTATGGCTACACCTTC; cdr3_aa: CASSFGYGYTF
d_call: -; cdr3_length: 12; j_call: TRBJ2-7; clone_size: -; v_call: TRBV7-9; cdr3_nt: TGTGCCAGCAGCCTACGTGACTACGAGCAGTACTTC; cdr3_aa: CASSLRDYEQYF
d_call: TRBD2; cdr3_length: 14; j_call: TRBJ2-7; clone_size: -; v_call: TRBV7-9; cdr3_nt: TGTGCCAGCAGCTTACCTAGCGGGATGTACGAGCAGTACTTC; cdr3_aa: CASSLPSGMYEQYF
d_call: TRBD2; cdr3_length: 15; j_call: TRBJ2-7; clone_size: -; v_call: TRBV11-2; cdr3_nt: TGTGCCAGCAGCCAGCTAGCGGGAGGAGGTTACGAGCAGTACTTC; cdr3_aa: CASSQLAGGGYEQYF
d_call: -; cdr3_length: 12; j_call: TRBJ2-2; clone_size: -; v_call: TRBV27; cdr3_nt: TGTGCCAGCAGTTCCGGGTACGGGGAGCTGTTTTTT; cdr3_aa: CASSSGYGELFF
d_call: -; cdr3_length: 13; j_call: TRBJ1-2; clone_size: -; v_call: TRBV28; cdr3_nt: TGTGCCAGCAGTTTAAAGGGGATCAATGGCTACACCTTC; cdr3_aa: CASSLKGINGYTF
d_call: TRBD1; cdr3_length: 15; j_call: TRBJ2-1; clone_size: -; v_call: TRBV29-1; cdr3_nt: TGCAGCGTCGAAAAGGGGGACAGCTCCTACAATGAGCAGTTCTTC; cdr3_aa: CSVEKGDSSYNEQFF
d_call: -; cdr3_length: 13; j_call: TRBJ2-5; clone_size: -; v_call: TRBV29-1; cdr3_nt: TGCAGCGTTGAGGACAGAACCCAAGAGACCCAGTACTTC; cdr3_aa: CSVEDRTQETQYF
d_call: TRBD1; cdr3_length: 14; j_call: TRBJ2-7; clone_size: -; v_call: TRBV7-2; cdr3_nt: TGTGCCAGCAGCCACAGGGGGCACGGGTACGAGCAGTACTTC; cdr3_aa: CASSHRGHGYEQYF
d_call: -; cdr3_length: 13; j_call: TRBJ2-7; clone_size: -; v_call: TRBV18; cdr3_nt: TGTGCCAGCTCACCACCAAAGCTTGGAGAGCAGTACTTC; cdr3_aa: CASSPPKLGEQYF
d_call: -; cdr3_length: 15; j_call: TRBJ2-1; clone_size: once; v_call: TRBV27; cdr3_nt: TGTGCCAGCAGTTTTGGTCCTAGCTCCTACAATGAGCAGTTCTTC; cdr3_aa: CASSFGPSSYNEQFF
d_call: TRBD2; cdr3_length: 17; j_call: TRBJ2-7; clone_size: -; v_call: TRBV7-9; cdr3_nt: TGTGCCAGCAGCTTTACTAGCGGGAGGGCCCCCTCCTACGAGCAGTACTTC; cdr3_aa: CASSFTSGRAPSYEQYF
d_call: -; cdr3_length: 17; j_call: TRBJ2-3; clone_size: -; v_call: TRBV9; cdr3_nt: TGTGCCAGCAGCGTAGCATTTCGGGACACCGCGGCAGATACGCAGTATTTT; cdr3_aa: CASSVAFRDTAADTQYF
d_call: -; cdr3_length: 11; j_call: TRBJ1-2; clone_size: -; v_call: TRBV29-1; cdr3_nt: TGCAGCGTTGAAAATAGGTATGGCTACACCTTC; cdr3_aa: CSVENRYGYTF
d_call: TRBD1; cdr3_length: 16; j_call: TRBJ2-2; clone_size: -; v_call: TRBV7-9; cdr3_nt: TGTGCCAGCAGCTTAGCTCAGGGGGCGAACACCGGGGAGCTGTTTTTT; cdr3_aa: CASSLAQGANTGELFF
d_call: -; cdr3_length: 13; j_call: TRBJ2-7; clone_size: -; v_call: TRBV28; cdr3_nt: TGTGCCAGCAGACCCAGACAGCACTACGAGCAGTACTTC; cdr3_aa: CASRPRQHYEQYF
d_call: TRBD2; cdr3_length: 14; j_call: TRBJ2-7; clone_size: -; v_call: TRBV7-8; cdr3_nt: TGTGCCAGCAGCCTTCCGGGACTAGCCTACGAGCAGTACTTC; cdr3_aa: CASSLPGLAYEQYF
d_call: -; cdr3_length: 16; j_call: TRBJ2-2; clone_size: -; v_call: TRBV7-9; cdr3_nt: TGTGCCAGCAGCTCATGGGATGCCGCGAACACCGGGGAGCTGTTTTTT; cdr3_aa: CASSSWDAANTGELFF
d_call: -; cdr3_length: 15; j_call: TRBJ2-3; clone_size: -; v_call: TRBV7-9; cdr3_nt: TGTGCCAGCAGCTCATTAGCGGTTGGCACAGATACGCAGTATTTT; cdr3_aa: CASSSLAVGTDTQYF
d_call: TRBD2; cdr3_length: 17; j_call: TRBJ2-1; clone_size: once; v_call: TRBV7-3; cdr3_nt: TGTGCCAGCAGCTTGGGGCTAGCGGGATCGGTGTACAATGAGCAGTTCTTC; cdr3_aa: CASSLGLAGSVYNEQFF
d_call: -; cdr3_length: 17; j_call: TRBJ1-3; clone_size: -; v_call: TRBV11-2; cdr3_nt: TGTGCCAGCAGCTTAGATCCGGGAACCTACTCTGGAAACACCATATATTTT; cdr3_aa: CASSLDPGTYSGNTIYF
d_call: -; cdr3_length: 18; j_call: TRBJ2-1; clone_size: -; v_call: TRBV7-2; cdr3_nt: TGTGCCAGCAGCTCCCGTTGGGGTAGCGGGACAGACAAAAGTGAGCAGTTCTTC; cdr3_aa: CASSSRWGSGTDKSEQFF
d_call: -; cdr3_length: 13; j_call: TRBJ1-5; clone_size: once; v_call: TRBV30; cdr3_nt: TGTGCCTGGAGTCTCCAAGGGAATCAGCCCCAGCATTTT; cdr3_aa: CAWSLQGNQPQHF
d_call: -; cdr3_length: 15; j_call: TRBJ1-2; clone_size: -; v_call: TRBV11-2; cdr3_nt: TGTGCCAGCAGCTTAGAGTGGGGTACTAACTATGGCTACACCTTC; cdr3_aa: CASSLEWGTNYGYTF
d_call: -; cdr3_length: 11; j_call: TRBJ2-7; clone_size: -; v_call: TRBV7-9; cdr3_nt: TGTGCCAGCAGCTTAAACAACGAGCAGTACTTC; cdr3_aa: CASSLNNEQYF
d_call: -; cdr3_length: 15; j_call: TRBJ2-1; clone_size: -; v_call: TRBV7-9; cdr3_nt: TGTGCCAGCAGCCCGTCCTCAAACACCTACAATGAGCAGTTCTTC; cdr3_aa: CASSPSSNTYNEQFF
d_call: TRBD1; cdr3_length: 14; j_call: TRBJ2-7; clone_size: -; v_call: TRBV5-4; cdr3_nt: TGTGCCAGCAGCCCGACAGGGGGCGGCTACGAGCAGTACTTC; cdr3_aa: CASSPTGGGYEQYF
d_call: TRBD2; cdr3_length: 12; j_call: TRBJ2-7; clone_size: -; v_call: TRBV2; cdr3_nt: TGTGCCAGTCTCGGCGGGAGCTACGAGCAGTACTTC; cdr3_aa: CASLGGSYEQYF
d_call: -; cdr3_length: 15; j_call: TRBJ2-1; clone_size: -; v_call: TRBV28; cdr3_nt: TGTGCCAGCACGAGGGACTTAAGCTCCTACAATGAGCAGTTCTTC; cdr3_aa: CASTRDLSSYNEQFF
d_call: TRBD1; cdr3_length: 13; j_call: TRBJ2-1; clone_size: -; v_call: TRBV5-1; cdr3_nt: TGCGCCAGCACAAGACAGGGAAGGGATGAGCAGTTCTTC; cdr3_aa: CASTRQGRDEQFF
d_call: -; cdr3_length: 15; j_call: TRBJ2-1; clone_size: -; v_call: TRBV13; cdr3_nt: TGTGCCAGCAGCTTAGGCGTTGGGGGGTACAATGAGCAGTTCTTC; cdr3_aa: CASSLGVGGYNEQFF
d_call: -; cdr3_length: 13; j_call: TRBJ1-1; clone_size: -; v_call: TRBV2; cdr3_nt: TGTGCCAGCATGTTGACAGGGAACACTGAAGCTTTCTTT; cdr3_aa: CASMLTGNTEAFF
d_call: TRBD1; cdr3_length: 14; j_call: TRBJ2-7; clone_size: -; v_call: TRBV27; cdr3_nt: TGTGCCAGCAGTTTATCAGGGACAGCCTACGAGCAGTACTTC; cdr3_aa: CASSLSGTAYEQYF
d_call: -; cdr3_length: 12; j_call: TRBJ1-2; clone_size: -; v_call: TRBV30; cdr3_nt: TGTGCCTGGAGTGGAGGGTTCTATGGCTACACCTTC; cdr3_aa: CAWSGGFYGYTF
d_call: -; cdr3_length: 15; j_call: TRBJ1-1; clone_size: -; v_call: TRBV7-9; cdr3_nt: TGTGCCAGCAGCCCAGGGCAGGGTGGGAACACTGAAGCTTTCTTT; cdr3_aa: CASSPGQGGNTEAFF
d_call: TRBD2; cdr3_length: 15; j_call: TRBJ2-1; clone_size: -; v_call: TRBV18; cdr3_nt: TGTGCCAGCGCCATAGGTGATAGCGGGAACAATGAGCAGTTCTTC; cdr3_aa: CASAIGDSGNNEQFF
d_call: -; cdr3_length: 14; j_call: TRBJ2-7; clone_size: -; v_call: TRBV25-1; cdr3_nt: TGTGCCAGCAGTGCGTCAGGGGGGATCTACGAGCAGTACTTC; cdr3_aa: CASSASGGIYEQYF
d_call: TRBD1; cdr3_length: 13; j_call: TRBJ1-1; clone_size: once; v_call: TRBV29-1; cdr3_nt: TGCAGCGTTGTCTACAGGGGGGGTACTGAAGCTTTCTTT; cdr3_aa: CSVVYRGGTEAFF
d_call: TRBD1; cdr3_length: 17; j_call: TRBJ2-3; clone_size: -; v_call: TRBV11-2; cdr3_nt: TGTGCCAGCAGCTTAGTGGGGACAGGCCCTAGCACAGATACGCAGTATTTT; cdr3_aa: CASSLVGTGPSTDTQYF
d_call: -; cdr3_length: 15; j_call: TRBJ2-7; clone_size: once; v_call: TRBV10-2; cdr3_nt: TGCGCCATCCTTATCAAGTCAACTGGAAGCGACGAGCAGTACTTC; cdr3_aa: CAILIKSTGSDEQYF
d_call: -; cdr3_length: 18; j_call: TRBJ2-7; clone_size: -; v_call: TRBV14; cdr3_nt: TGTGCCAGCAGCCAAGAACTTTTAGGGACTGAAGCCTACTACGAGCAGTACTTC; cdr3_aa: CASSQELLGTEAYYEQYF
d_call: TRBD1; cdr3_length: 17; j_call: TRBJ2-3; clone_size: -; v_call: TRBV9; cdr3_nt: TGTGCCAGCAGCGTATCTAAAGACAGGGGGGGCGAGGATACGCAGTATTTT; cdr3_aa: CASSVSKDRGGEDTQYF
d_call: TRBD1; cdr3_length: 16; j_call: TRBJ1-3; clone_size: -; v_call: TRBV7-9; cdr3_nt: TGTGCCAGCAGCTTAGGACAGGGGGCGCCAGGAAACACCATATATTTT; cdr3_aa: CASSLGQGAPGNTIYF
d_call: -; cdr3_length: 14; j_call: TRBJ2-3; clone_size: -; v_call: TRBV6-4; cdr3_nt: TGTGCCAGCAGTGACGTATTGTTAAGGGACCCCCAGTATTTT; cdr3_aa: CASSDVLLRDPQYF
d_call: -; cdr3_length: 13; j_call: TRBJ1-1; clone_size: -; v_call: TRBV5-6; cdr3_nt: TGTGCCAGCAGCTTGGGGGACGACAGGGAAGCTTTCTTT; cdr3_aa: CASSLGDDREAFF
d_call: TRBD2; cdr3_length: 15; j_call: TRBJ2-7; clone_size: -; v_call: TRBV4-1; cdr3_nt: TGCGCCAGCAGCCAAGGCATCCGGGGGGGCAGCGAGCAGTACTTC; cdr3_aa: CASSQGIRGGSEQYF